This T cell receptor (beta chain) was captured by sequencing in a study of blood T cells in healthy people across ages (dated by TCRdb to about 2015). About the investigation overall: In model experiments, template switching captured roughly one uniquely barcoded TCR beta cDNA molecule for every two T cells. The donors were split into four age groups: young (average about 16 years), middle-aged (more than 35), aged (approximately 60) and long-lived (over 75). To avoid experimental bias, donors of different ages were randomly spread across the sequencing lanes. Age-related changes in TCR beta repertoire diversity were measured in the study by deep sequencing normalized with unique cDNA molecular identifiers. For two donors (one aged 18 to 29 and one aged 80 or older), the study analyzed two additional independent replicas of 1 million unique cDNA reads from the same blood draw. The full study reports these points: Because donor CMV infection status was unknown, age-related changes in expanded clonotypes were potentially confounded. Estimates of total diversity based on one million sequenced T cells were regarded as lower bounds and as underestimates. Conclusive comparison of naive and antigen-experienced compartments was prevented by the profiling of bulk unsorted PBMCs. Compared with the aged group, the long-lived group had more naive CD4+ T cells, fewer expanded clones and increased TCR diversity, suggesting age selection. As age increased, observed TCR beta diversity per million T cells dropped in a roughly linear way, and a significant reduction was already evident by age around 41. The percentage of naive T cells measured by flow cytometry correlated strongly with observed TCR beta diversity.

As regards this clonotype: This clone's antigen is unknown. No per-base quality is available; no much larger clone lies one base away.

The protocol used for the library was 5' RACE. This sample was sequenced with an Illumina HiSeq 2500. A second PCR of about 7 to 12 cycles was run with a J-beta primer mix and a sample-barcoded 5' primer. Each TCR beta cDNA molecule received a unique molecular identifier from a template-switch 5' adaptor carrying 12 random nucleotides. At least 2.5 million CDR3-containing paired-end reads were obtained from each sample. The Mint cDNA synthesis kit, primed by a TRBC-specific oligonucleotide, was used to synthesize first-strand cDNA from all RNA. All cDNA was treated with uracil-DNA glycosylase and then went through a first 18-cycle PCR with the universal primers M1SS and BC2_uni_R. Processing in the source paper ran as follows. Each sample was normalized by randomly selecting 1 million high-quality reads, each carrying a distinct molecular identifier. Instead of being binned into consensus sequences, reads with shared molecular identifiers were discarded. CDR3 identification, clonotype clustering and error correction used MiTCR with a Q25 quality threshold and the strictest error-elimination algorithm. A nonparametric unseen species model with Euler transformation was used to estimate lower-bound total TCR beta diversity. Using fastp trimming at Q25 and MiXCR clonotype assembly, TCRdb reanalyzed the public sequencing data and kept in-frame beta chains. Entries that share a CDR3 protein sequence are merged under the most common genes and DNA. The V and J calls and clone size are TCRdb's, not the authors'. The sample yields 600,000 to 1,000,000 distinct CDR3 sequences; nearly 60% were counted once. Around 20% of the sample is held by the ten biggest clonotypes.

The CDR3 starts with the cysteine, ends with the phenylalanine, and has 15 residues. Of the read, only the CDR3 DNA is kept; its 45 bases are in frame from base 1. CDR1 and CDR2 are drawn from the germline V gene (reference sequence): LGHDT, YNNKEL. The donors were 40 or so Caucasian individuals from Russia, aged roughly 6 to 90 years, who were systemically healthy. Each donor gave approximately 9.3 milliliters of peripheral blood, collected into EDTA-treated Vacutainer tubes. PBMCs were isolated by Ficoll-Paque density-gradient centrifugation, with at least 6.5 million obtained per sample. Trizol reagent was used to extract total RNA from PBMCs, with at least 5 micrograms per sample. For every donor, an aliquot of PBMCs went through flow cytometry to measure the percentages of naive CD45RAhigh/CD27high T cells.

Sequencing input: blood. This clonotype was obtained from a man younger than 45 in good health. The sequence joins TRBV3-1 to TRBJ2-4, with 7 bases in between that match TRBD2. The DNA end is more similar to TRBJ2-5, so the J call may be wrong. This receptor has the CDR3 CASSPGSRRGETQYF. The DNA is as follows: TGTGCCAGCAGCCCTGGTTCACGGCGGGGGGAGACCCAGTACTTC.